This T cell receptor beta chain comes out of a study of cytomegalovirus exposure and HLA in healthy donors. Germline CDR1 reads MNHEY; CDR2 reads SVGAGI. This CDR3 spans 14 amino acids. V gave up 5 bases and J gave up 8 bases; unmatched junction bases: 4. This PCR relied on a set of 60 Vbeta primers and 13 Jbeta primers. As handled by the study authors: A later analysis tallied approximately 87 million unique TCR beta chains, about 9.9 million of them shared. Using immunoSEQ multiplex PCR, the repertoire was profiled, and TCRdb retains in-frame clones only, with some absent. Clone size and V and J calls were adopted from that table, with D and trimming inferred from the DNA. The table lists roughly 160,000 clones, 80% of them singletons.

The TCR was taken from a man younger than 35 in good health and CMV-seropositive. V usage is TRBV6-5 and J usage is TRBJ1-4, with 11 bases matching TRBD1. The sample comprised PBMCs. The CDR3 protein is CASSNRDRGEKLFF. The DNA of the CDR3 is TGTGCCAGCAGTAACCGGGACAGGGGGGAAAAACTGTTTTTT.